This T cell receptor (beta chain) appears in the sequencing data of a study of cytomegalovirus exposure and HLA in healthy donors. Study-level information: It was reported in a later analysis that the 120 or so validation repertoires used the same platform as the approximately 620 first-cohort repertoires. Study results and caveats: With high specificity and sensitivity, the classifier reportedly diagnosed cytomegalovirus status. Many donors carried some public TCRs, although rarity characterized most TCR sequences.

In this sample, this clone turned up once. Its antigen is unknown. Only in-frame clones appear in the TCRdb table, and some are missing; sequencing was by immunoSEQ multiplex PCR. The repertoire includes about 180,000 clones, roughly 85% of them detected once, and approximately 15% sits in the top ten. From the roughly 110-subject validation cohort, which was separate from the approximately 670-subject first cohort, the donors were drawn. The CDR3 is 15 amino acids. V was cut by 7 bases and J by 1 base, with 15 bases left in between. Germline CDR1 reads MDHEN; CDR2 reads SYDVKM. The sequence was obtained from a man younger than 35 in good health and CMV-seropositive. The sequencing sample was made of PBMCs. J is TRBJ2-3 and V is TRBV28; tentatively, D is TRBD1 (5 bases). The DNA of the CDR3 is TGTGCCAGCACCTCCTGGGGCACAGGCACAGATACGCAGTATTTT. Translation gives CASTSWGTGTDTQYF.